This is a list of T cell receptor beta chains from one sample in a study of blood T cells in healthy people across ages. TCRdb reprocessed the 5' RACE reads via MiXCR and lists one record per CDR3 protein. The data show about 1.5 million distinct CDR3 sequences, with 42% seen just once and roughly 7.9% held by the top ten. The sample was blood. The receptor source for this set is a young woman in good health. CDR3s include the opening cysteine and the closing phenylalanine or tryptophan. D genes are given only for firm matches. A row's size may be missing; if present it is once, few, many or a size class.

cdr3_nt | cdr3_aa | j_call | v_call | clone_size | d_call
TGTGCCAGCAGCACCGAAGACAGGGCCTACAGCTATGGCTACACCTTC | CASSTEDRAYSYGYTF | TRBJ1-2 | TRBV2 | - | TRBD1
TGTGCCAGCAGTCCCTTGGGGGAACGTGGCTACACCTTC | CASSPLGERGYTF | TRBJ1-2 | TRBV6-1 | few | -
TGTGCCTCGGGCGGGAGAGGAGGAAAAGAGACCCAGTACTTC | CASGGRGGKETQYF | TRBJ2-5 | TRBV6-1 | - | TRBD2
TGTGCCAGCAGCCTCGGCGAAATCAATGAGCAGTTCTTC | CASSLGEINEQFF | TRBJ2-1 | TRBV11-2 | few | -
TGCGCCAGCAGACACTCCCAATCCGGGACAGGGCTCCACGAGCAGTACTTC | CASRHSQSGTGLHEQYF | TRBJ2-7 | TRBV5-1 | - | TRBD1
TGCAGTGCTAGATCCCCGGGGAGCTCCTACAATGAGCAGTTCTTC | CSARSPGSSYNEQFF | TRBJ2-1 | TRBV20-1 | - | -
TGTGCCACCAGCCTATTCCCGAATGAGCAGTTCTTC | CATSLFPNEQFF | TRBJ2-1 | TRBV15 | few | -
TGTGCCAGCACCCCAATGGGACAGAACTACTATGGCTACACCTTC | CASTPMGQNYYGYTF | TRBJ1-2 | TRBV12-3/TRBV12-4 | - | TRBD1
TGCAGTGCTAGAGATGACAGGGGGCCGGAGACCCAGTACTTC | CSARDDRGPETQYF | TRBJ2-5 | TRBV20-1 | - | TRBD1
TGTGCCAGCAACCGGGACAGGAGTGCTGGGGCCAACGTCCTGACTTTC | CASNRDRSAGANVLTF | TRBJ2-6 | TRBV3-1 | - | TRBD1
TGCGCCAGCAGCCAAGTTGTGGACAGGGGCTACGAGCAGTACTTC | CASSQVVDRGYEQYF | TRBJ2-7 | TRBV4-1 | - | TRBD1
TGTGCCAGCAGTTTCATTACGGCAGGGGGAAATCAGCCCCAGCATTTT | CASSFITAGGNQPQHF | TRBJ1-5 | TRBV12-3/TRBV12-4 | - | TRBD1
TGTGCCACCCTTGCCGACAGGTTCTATGGCTACACCTTC | CATLADRFYGYTF | TRBJ1-2 | TRBV2 | - | -
TGTGCCAGCAGTTACAATGGCGGGGGGGCGTACGAGCAGTACTTC | CASSYNGGGAYEQYF | TRBJ2-7 | TRBV6-2/TRBV6-3 | - | TRBD2
TGCAGTGCTAGGTCTTGGAGCGGGGCCGACAATGAGCAGTTCTTC | CSARSWSGADNEQFF | TRBJ2-1 | TRBV20-1 | many | TRBD2
TGCAGTACTAGCGGGAATCCTGGGAGCAATCAGCCCCAGCATTTT | CSTSGNPGSNQPQHF | TRBJ1-5 | TRBV20-1 | - | -
TGTGCCAGCAGCCAAGGGGGACAGGGGCGAGGGCGTCTCTACGAGCAGTACTTC | CASSQGGQGRGRLYEQYF | TRBJ2-7 | TRBV4-2 | - | TRBD1
TGCGCCAGCAGCTATCCGGGACTAGCGGGAGGACGGCAGTTCTTC | CASSYPGLAGGRQFF | TRBJ2-1 | TRBV5-1 | - | TRBD2
TGTGCCACCAGTGATTCAGGTTTGGGCGAGCAGTACTTC | CATSDSGLGEQYF | TRBJ2-7 | TRBV24-1 | - | -
TGTGCCAGCACCCGCGGGCCTGAGCAGTTCTTC | CASTRGPEQFF | TRBJ2-1 | TRBV5-7 | - | -
TGCAGTGCCACCCTTATTCTTCCTCCAGGGGGTGATCTAGCGCGAGATAATGAGCAGTTCTTC | CSATLILPPGGDLARDNEQFF | TRBJ2-1 | TRBV20-1 | - | -
TGTGCCACCAGCAGTCGCCGGGCCCCCTTTTCGGATGAGCAGTTCTTC | CATSSRRAPFSDEQFF | TRBJ2-1 | TRBV15 | - | -
TGTGCCAGCAGCCAAGGGGCGGGGGCCACGAACACCGGGGAGCTGTTTTTT | CASSQGAGATNTGELFF | TRBJ2-2 | TRBV4-2 | few | -
TGTGCCAGCAGCTGGGACGATACGCAGTATTTT | CASSWDDTQYF | TRBJ2-3 | TRBV9 | - | -
TGTGCCAGCAGTCCACACAGGGGGCGGATGAACACTGAAGCTTTCTTT | CASSPHRGRMNTEAFF | TRBJ1-1 | TRBV12-3/TRBV12-4 | few | TRBD1
TGTGCCAGCAGTGATTGGACTCCCCCCACCTACGAGCAGTACTTC | CASSDWTPPTYEQYF | TRBJ2-7 | TRBV6-1 | - | -
TGTGCCAGCGGAGGGGCGACGAGCAATCAGCCCCAGCATTTT | CASGGATSNQPQHF | TRBJ1-5 | TRBV12-3/TRBV12-4 | - | -
TGTGCCAGCAGCCAAGGAACAGGGCGCGTCTATGGCTACACCTTC | CASSQGTGRVYGYTF | TRBJ1-2 | TRBV4-2 | - | -
TGTGCCAGCAGTCCCCTAGGCCTAAACTATGGCTACACCTTC | CASSPLGLNYGYTF | TRBJ1-2 | TRBV6-6 | once | -
TGTGCCAGCAGCCAAGCCCAAGGCTCCTACAATGAGCAGTTCTTC | CASSQAQGSYNEQFF | TRBJ2-1 | TRBV4-2 | - | -
TGTGCCAGCAGCCGCCCTGGACAGGTCTATGGCTACACCTTC | CASSRPGQVYGYTF | TRBJ1-2 | TRBV3-1 | - | TRBD1
TGCAGTGCTAGAGATAGCGGGATGAGCACAGATACGCAGTATTTT | CSARDSGMSTDTQYF | TRBJ2-3 | TRBV20-1 | few | TRBD2